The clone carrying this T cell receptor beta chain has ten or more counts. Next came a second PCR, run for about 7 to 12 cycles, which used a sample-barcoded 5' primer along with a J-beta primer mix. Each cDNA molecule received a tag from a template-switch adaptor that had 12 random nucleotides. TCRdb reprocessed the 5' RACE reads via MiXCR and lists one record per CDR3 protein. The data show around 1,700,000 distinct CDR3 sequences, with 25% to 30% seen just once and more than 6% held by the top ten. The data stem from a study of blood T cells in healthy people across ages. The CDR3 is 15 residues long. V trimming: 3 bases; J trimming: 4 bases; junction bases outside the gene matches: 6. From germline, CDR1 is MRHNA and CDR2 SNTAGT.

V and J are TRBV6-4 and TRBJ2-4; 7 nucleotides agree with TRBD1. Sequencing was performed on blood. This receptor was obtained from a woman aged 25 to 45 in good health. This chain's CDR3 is CASSEYRGPKNIQYF. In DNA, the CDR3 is TGTGCCAGCAGTGAGTACAGGGGACCTAAAAACATTCAGTACTTC.